This T cell receptor (beta chain) stems from a study of T-cell memory formation after mild COVID-19. With V trimmed by 4 bases and J by 1 base, 0 bases remained unmatched. The germline V gene has CDR1 SQVTM and CDR2 ANQGSEA. There are 13 residues in the CDR3. General observations from the study: Clones contracting over day 15 to 85 were CD4/CD8 balanced, with later expanders leaning CD4+.

TCRdb called the 5' RACE reads again in MiXCR, with one record for every CDR3 protein. The top ten hold about 8.1% of the sample, which has about 560,000 distinct CDR3 sequences, approximately 15% seen once. Details on this clonotype: The antigen remains undetermined.

The chain couples TRBV29-1 to TRBJ2-2; 7 positions match TRBD2. The sample taken for sequencing was PBMCs or a T cell subset sorted from them (not recorded which). The source of this sequence is an adult woman who had mild COVID-19 (a few samples of this study predate the infection). Cell type and time point are not known. The CDR3 region is CSVVAGNTGELFF. The CDR3 nucleotides read TGCAGCGTTGTAGCGGGGAACACCGGGGAGCTGTTTTTT.